This TCR beta chain was captured by sequencing in a study of cytomegalovirus exposure and HLA in healthy donors. Study-wide context: Genotyping of 430 or so donors showed that about 84% belonged to the Caucasian-associated ancestry cluster.

With regard to this clone: Its antigen is unknown.

Use of 60 Vbeta and 13 Jbeta primers characterized the PCR. Data came from immunoSEQ multiplex PCR; TCRdb stores just in-frame clones and leaves some out. The sample holds under 200,000 clones, roughly 80% seen once. The germline CDR1 and CDR2 sequences are SNHLY and FYNNEI. CDR3 size: 14 residues. The V gene end was trimmed by 7 bases and the J gene end by 9 bases; junction bases not matched to a gene: 9. Study-level results: Most subjects had HLA-A and HLA-B alleles reportedly predicted accurately by TCR beta sequences. An analysis was carried out at a later point. It showed that HLA-associated TCR beta chains were more clonally expanded than equally common non-associated chains.

The clonotype was recovered from a woman aged 25 to 39 in good health and CMV-seronegative. The sample was PBMCs. This sequence joins TRBV2 and TRBJ2-1; 10 bases map to TRBD1. CDR3 sequence (DNA): TGTGCCAGCAAAACCGGGACAGGGGCATCTGAGCAGTTCTTC. It translates to CASKTGTGASEQFF.